Following are 7 T cell receptor delta chains from one sample sequenced in a study of gamma-delta T cells after stem cell transplantation. TCRdb repeated clone calling on the RT-PCR reads with CATT. The data hold some 700 delta-chain clones, with 1.1% observed a single time. The sample taken for sequencing was gamma-delta T cells. These receptors originate from a human donor. It is not recorded whose cells these are; they may come from a transplant donor.

Comments on this clone: TCRdb's entry gives the protein of a much larger clone, which mismatches this DNA's translation at residue 11, likely from a read error; the protein reported here is translated from the DNA. The J gene is TRDJ1, the V gene TRDV1; 7 nucleotides align to TRDD3. Germline CDR1 is TSWWSYY and CDR2 is QGS. V lost 1 base to trimming and J lost 0 bases; unmatched junction nucleotides: 17. This CDR3 is 20 amino acids long. CDR3 protein: CALGEPPWGWVIEDTDKLIF. The CDR3 DNA reads as TGTGCTCTTGGGGAACCTCCCTGGGGGTGGGTGATAGAGGACACCGATAAACTCATCTTT.

With regard to this clone: The mismatch at residue 9 between this DNA's translation and the TCRdb protein of a much larger clone likely reflects a read error; the protein shown is translated from the DNA. J is TRDJ1 and V is TRDV2; TRDD3 agrees at 9 bases. The ends lost 2 bases at V and 3 bases at J; junction bases unmatched: 6. This CDR3 spans 15 amino acids. Germline CDR1 GEAIGNYY, CDR2 EKD. In DNA, the CDR3 is TGTGCCTGTGACAGTCTGGGGGATGGATCCGATAAACTCATCTTT. As protein: CACDSLGDGSDKLIF.

V gene TRDV2 combines with J gene TRDJ1, with 12 bases matching TRDD3. Losses at the gene ends were 0 bases for V and 0 bases for J; bases not matched to a gene: 13. This CDR3 contains 20 residues. Germline V gene sequence: CDR1 GEAIGNYY, CDR2 EKD. In DNA, the CDR3 is TGTGCCTGTGACACCGTGCTGGGGGATACGCAAAATCACCACACCGATAAACTCATCTTT. The encoded protein is CACDTVLGDTQNHHTDKLIF.

To note about this clone: Given a far larger clone just one base away, this is likely a sequencing read error. This same CDR3 is encoded by further DNA sequences in the sample. V is TRDV1 and J is TRDJ1, with a tentative D call TRDD3 (6 bases). Trimming stripped 2 bases from V and 2 bases from J, with 21 bases between. Germline V gene sequence: CDR1 TSWWSYY, CDR2 QGS. The CDR3 is made up of 18 amino acids. CDR3 loop: CALGEMSPWGPGTDKLIF. The CDR3 bases are TGTGCTCTTGGGGAAATGTCGCCTTGGGGGCCCGGGACCGATAAACTCATCTTT.

Sample share makes this clone medium-sized. The amino acid sequence in TCRdb belongs to a much larger clone and departs from this DNA's translation at residue 11, likely a sequencing read error; the sequence shown is translated from the DNA. The V call is TRDV2, the J call TRDJ4; TRDD2 might be the D (6 bases). The CDR3 contains 18 residues. Germline loops: CDR1 GEAIGNYY, CDR2 EKD. Trimming pared 2 bases from V and 2 bases from J, leaving 26 bases between. The CDR3 reads CACDRKLASYIRIRPLIF. The DNA for the CDR3 is TGTGCCTGTGACAGGAAGTTAGCGTCCTACATCCGGATAAGACCCCTGATCTTT.

By share, this clone counts as medium-sized (0.01 to 0.1%). A far larger clone is one base from this, pointing to a likely read error. In the same sample, other DNA sequences code for this CDR3. The chain joins TRDV2 to TRDJ1; TRDD3 agrees at 10 bases. The V segment lost 2 bases and the J segment 3 bases; nucleotides outside the gene matches: 5. The length of the CDR3 is 15 residues. Germline-derived CDR1 and CDR2 are GEAIGNYY and EKD. CDR3 bases: TGTGCCTGTGACAGCCTGGGGGATAGATCCGATAAACTCATCTTT. This translates into CACDSLGDRSDKLIF.

This clone was counted a few times. TCRdb pairs this DNA with a much larger clone's protein that differs at residue 15, likely a read error; the protein shown was translated from the DNA. The chain recombines TRDV1 with TRDJ1; 7 bases line up with TRDD3. Per germline, CDR1 TSWWSYY and CDR2 QGS. The CDR3 totals 20 residues. J was trimmed by 3 bases and V by 2 bases; bases with no gene match: 21. DNA for the CDR3: TGTGCTCTTGGGGAATTCGTAAGTACTGGGGCCTACTCCGTCGCCGATAAACTCATCTTT. Its translation is CALGEFVSTGAYSVADKLIF.